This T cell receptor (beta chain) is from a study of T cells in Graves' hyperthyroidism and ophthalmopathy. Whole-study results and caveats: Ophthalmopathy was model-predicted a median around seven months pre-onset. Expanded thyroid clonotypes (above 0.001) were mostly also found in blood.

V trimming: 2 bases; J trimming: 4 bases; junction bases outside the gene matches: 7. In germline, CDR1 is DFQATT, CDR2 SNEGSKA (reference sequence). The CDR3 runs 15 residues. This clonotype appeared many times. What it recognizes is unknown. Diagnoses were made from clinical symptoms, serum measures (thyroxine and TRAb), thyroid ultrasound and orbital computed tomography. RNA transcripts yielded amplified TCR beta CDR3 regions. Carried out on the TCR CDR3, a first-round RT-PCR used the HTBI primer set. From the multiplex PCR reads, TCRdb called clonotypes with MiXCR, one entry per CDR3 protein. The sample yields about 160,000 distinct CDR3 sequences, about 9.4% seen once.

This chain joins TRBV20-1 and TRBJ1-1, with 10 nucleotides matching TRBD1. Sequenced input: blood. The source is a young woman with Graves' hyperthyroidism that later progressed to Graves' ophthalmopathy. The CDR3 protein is CSARQSGQGVTEAFF. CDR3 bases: TGCAGTGCTAGACAATCCGGACAGGGGGTCACTGAAGCTTTCTTT.